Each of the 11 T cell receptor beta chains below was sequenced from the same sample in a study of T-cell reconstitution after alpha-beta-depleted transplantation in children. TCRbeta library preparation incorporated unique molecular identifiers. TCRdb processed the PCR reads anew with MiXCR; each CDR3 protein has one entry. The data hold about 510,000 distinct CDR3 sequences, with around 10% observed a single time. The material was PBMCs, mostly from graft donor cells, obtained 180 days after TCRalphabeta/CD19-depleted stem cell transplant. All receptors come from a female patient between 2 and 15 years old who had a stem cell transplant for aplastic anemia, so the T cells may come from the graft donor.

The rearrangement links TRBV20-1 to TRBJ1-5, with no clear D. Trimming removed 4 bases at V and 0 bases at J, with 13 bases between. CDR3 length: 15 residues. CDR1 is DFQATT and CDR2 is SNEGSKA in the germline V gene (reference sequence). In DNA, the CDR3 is TGCAGTGCTATGGGCGGAAAAAATAGCAATCAGCCCCAGCATTTT. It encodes CSAMGGKNSNQPQHF.

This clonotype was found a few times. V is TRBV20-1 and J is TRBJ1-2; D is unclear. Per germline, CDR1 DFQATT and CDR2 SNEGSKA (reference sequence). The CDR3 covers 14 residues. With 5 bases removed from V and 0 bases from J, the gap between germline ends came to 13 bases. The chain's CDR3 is CSAPLYRTNYGYTF. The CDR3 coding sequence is TGCAGTGCTCCGTTGTACAGAACTAACTATGGCTACACCTTC.

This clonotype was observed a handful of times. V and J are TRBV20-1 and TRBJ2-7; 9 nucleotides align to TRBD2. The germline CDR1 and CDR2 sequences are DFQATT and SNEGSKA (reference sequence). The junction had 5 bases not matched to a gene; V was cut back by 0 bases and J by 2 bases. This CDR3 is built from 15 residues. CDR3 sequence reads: CSARDYASGAYEQYF. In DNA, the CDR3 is TGCAGTGCTAGAGATTACGCTAGCGGGGCCTACGAGCAGTACTTC.

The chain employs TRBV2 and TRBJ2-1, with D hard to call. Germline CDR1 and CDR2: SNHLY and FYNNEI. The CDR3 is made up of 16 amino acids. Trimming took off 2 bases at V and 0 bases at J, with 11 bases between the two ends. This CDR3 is CASSELSTYSYNEQFF. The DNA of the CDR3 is TGTGCCAGCAGTGAATTGTCTACCTACTCCTACAATGAGCAGTTCTTC. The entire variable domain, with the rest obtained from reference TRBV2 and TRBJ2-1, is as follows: EPEVTQTPSHQVTQMGQEVILRCVPISNHLYFYWYRQILGQKVEFLVSFYNNEISEKSEIFDDQFSVERPDGSNFTLKIRSTKLEDSAMYFCASSELSTYSYNEQFFGPGTRLTVL.

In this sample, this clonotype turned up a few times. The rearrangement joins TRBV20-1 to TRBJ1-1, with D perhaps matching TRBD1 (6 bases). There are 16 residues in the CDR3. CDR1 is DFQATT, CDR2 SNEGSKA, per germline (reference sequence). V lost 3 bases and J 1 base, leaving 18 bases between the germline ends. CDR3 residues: CSARPVNRVGNTEAFF. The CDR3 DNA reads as TGCAGTGCTAGGCCCGTAAACAGGGTTGGGAACACTGAAGCTTTCTTT.

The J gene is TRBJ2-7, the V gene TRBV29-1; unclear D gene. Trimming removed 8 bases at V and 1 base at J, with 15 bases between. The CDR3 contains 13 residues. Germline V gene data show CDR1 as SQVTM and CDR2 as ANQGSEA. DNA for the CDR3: TGCAGCCCACCCGGACGGAAATCCTACGAGCAGTACGTC. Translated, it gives CSPPGRKSYEQYV.

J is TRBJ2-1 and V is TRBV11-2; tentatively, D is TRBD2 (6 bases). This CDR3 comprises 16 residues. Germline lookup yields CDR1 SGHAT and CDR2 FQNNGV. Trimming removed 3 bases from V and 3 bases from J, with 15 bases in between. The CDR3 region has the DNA TGTGCCAGCAGCTTGGGGACTCTCTCGGTCTACAATGAGCAGTTCTTC. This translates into CASSLGTLSVYNEQFF.

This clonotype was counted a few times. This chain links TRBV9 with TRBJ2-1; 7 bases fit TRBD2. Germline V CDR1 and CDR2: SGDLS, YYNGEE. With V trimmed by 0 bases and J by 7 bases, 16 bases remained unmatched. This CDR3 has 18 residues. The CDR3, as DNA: TGTGCCAGCAGCGTAGCCCCGACCCCGCGCGGGAGTCAGAATGAGCAGTTCTTC. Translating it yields CASSVAPTPRGSQNEQFF.

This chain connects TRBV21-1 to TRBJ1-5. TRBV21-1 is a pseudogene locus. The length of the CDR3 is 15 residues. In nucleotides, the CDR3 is TGTGCCAGCAGCAAAGCGCGGGTTGAGGATCAGCCCCAGCATTTT. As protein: CASSKARVEDQPQHF.

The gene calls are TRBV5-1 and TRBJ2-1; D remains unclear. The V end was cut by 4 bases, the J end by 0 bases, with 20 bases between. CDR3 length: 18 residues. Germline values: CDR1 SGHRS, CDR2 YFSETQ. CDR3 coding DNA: TGCGCCAGCAGCCTAAACCCCACCGGGCCTAGCTCCTACAATGAGCAGTTCTTC. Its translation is CASSLNPTGPSSYNEQFF.

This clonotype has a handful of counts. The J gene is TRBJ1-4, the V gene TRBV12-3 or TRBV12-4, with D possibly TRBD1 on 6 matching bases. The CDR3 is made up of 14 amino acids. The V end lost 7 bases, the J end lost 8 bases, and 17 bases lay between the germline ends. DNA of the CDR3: TGTGCCAGCACACGGGACATTTCGATGGAAAAACTGTTTTTT. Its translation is CASTRDISMEKLFF.